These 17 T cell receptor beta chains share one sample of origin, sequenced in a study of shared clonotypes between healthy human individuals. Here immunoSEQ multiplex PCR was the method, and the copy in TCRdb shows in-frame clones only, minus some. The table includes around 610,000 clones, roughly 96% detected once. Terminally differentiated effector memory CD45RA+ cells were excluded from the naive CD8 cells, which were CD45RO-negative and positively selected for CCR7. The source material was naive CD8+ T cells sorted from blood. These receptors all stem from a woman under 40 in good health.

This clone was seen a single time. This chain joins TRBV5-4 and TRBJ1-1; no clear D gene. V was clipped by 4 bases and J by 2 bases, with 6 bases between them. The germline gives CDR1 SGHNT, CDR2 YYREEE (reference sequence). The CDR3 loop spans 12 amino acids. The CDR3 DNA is TGTGCCAGCAGCCTATACAACACTGAAGCTTTCTTT. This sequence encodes CASSLYNTEAFF.

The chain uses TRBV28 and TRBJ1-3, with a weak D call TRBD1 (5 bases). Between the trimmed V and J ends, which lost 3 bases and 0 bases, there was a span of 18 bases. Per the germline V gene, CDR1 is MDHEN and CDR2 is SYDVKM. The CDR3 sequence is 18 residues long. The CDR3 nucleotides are TGTGCCAGCAGTTTCGTAGCCGGACATGCCATCTCTGGAAACACCATATATTTT. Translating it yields CASSFVAGHAISGNTIYF.

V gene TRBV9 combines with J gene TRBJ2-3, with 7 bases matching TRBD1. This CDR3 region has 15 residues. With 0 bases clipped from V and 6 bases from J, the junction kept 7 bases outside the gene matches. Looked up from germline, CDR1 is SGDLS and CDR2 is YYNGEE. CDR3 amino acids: CASSVGQGSTDTQYF. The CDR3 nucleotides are TGTGCCAGCAGCGTAGGACAGGGATCAACGGATACGCAGTATTTT.

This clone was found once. For the CDR3, the DNA is TGTGCCAGCAGCCAAGTCCCCCTAGAGCGCTACGAGCAGTACTTC. Amino acids: CASSQVPLERYEQYF. The V gene is TRBV14, the J gene TRBJ2-7; no reliable D call. Germline CDR1 reads SGHDN; CDR2 reads FVKESK. The CDR3 is 15 amino acids. Trimming removed 1 base at V and 3 bases at J, with 13 bases between.

The CDR3 region is CAWSAGTGFSEAFF. In DNA form, the CDR3 reads TGTGCCTGGAGTGCCGGGACAGGGTTTTCTGAAGCTTTCTTT. The chain combines TRBV30 with TRBJ1-1; 9 positions agree with TRBD1. CDR3 length: 14 residues. Germline V gene data show CDR1 as GTSNPN and CDR2 as SVGIG (reference sequence). Trimming removed 1 base from V and 6 bases from J; junction bases left unmatched: 6. Complete variable domain (other parts from reference TRBV30 and TRBJ1-1): SQTIHQWPATLVQPVGSPLSLECTVEGTSNPNLYWYRQAAGRGLQLLFYSVGIGQISSEVPQNLSASRPQDRQFILSSKKLLLSDSGFYLCAWSAGTGFSEAFFGQGTRLTVV.

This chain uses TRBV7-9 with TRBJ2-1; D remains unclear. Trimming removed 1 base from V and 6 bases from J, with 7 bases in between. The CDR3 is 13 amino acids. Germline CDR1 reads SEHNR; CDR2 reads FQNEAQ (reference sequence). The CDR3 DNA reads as TGTGCCAGCAGCTTAGATGTTTTCAATGAGCAGTTCTTC. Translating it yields CASSLDVFNEQFF.

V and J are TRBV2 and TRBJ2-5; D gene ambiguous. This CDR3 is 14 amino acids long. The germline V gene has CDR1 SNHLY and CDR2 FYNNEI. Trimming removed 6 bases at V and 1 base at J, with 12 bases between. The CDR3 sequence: CASRERTIQETQYF. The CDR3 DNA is TGTGCCAGCAGAGAGAGGACGATCCAAGAGACCCAGTACTTC.

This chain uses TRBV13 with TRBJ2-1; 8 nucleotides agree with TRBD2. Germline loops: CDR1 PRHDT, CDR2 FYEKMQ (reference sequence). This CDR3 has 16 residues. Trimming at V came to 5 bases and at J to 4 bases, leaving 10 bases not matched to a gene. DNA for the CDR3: TGTGCCAGCAGCACCTATAGCGGGACGCCTTACAATGAGCAGTTCTTC. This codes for CASSTYSGTPYNEQFF.

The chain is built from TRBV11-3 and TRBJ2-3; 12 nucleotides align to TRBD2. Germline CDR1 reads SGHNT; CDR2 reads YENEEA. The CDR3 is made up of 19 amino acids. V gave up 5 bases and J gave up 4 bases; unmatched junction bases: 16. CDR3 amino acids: CASSARLAGEGFTADTQYF. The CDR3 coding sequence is TGTGCCAGCAGCGCCCGACTAGCGGGAGAGGGCTTCACGGCAGATACGCAGTATTTT. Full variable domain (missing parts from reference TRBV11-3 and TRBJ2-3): EAGVVQSPRYKIIEKKQPVAFWCNPISGHNTLYWYLQNLGQGPELLIRYENEEAVDDSQLPKDRFSAERLKGVDSTLKIQPAELGDSAVYLCASSARLAGEGFTADTQYFGPGTRLTVL.

The CDR3 reads CATLRLTDTQYF. CDR3 sequence (DNA): TGTGCCACCTTACGGCTGACAGATACGCAGTATTTT. V is TRBV28 and J is TRBJ2-3; D uncertain. This CDR3 region has 12 residues. The V gene lost 10 bases and the J gene lost 3 bases, with 11 bases spanning the gap. CDR1 and CDR2 from the germline V gene are MDHEN and SYDVKM.

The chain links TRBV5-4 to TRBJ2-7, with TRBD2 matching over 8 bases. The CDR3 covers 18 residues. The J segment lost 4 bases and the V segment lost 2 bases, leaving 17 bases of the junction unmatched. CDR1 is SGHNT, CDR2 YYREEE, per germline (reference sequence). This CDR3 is CASSFDRREVARRYEQYF. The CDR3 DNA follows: TGTGCCAGCAGCTTCGACAGGCGGGAGGTAGCCCGGAGATACGAGCAGTACTTC. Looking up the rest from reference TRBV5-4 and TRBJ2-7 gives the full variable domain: ETGVTQSPTHLIKTRGQQVTLRCSSQSGHNTVSWYQQALGQGPQFIFQYYREEENGRGNFPPRFSGLQFPNYSSELNVNALELDDSALYLCASSFDRREVARRYEQYFGPGTRLTVT.

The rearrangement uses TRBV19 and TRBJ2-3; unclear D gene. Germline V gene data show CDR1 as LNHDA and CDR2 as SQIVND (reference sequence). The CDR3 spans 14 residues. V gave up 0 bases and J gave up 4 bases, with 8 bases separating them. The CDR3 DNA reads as TGTGCCAGTAGTATAGAAGCACTCGCAGATACGCAGTATTTT. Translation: CASSIEALADTQYF. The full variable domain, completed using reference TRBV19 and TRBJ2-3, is DGGITQSPKYLFRKEGQNVTLSCEQNLNHDAMYWYRQDPGQGLRLIYYSQIVNDFQKGDIAEGYSVSREKKESFPLTVTSAQKNPTAFYLCASSIEALADTQYFGPGTRLTVL.

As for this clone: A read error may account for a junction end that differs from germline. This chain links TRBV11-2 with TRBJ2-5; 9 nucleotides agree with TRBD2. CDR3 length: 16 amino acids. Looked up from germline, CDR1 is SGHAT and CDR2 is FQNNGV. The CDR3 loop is CASSTLVAGVQETQHF. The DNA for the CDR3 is TGTGCCAGCAGCACACTGGTAGCGGGGGTCCAAGAGACCCAGCACTTC.

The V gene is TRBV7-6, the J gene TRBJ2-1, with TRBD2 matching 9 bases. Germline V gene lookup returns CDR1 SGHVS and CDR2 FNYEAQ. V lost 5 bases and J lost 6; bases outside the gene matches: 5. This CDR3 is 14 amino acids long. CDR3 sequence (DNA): TGTGCCAGCAGCCCCAGACTAGCGGCCAATGAGCAGTTCTTC. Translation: CASSPRLAANEQFF.

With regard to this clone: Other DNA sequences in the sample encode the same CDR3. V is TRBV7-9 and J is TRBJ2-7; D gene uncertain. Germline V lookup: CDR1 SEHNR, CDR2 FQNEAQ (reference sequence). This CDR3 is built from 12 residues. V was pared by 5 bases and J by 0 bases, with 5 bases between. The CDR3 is CASSIDSYEQYF. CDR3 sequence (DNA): TGTGCCAGCAGCATCGACTCCTACGAGCAGTACTTC. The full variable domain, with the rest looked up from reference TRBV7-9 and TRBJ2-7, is DTGVSQNPRHKITKRGQNVTFRCDPISEHNRLYWYRQTLGQGPEFLTYFQNEAQLEKSRLLSDRFSAERPKGSFSTLEIQRTEQGDSAMYLCASSIDSYEQYFGPGTRLTVT.

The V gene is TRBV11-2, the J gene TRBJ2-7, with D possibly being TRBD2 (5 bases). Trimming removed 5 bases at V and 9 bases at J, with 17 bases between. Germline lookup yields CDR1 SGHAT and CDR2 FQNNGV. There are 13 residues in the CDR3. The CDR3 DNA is TGTGCCAGCAGCGAAGATTGGGGAGTCGGGCAGTACTTC. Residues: CASSEDWGVGQYF.

CDR3 in DNA: TGCGCCAGCGAGGGGATGAACACTGAAGCTTTCTTT. Amino acids: CASEGMNTEAFF. The chain recombines TRBV5-1 with TRBJ1-1; D might be TRBD1 (5 bases). The V and J ends lost 7 bases and 0 bases respectively, with 7 bases between them. The length of the CDR3 is 12 residues. Germline V gene sequence: CDR1 SGHRS, CDR2 YFSETQ. Full variable domain (rest looked up from reference TRBV5-1 and TRBJ1-1): KAGVTQTPRYLIKTRGQQVTLSCSPISGHRSVSWYQQTPGQGLQFLFEYFSETQRNKGNFPGRFSGRQFSNSRSEMNVSTLELGDSALYLCASEGMNTEAFFGQGTRLTVV.